What follows are 8 T cell receptor beta chains derived from one specimen sequenced in a study of T cell responses to AZD1222 COVID-19 vaccine. Method: immunoSEQ multiplex PCR; TCRdb's copy keeps in-frame clones and lacks some. The sample consists of 80,000 to 95,000 clones, about 90% of them appearing once. The material sequenced was peripheral blood, taken on day 0 of AZD1222 vaccination. These receptors originate from an adult in good health.

The V call is TRBV19, the J call TRBJ1-1; D might be TRBD1 (6 bases). The germline V gene encodes CDR1 LNHDA and CDR2 SQIVND (reference sequence). V lost 6 bases and J lost 1, with 6 bases in between. CDR3 length equals 12 residues. The CDR3 reads CASRTGNTEAFF. The CDR3 nucleotides read TGTGCCAGTAGGACAGGGAACACTGAAGCTTTCTTT.

The chain has TRBV10-3 and TRBJ1-3; D is unclear. Looked up from germline, CDR1 is ENHRY and CDR2 is SYGVKD. V lost 6 bases, J lost 0 bases, and 6 bases lay in between. The CDR3 has 13 residues. The CDR3 DNA reads as TGTGCCATCAGGGACGGCTCTGGAAACACCATATATTTT. This gives the protein CAIRDGSGNTIYF.

The rearrangement uses TRBV28 and TRBJ2-7; 12 nucleotides match TRBD1. CDR3 length equals 14 residues. V lost 3 bases, J lost 6 bases, and 3 bases stayed unmatched. CDR1 and CDR2 (germline): MDHEN, SYDVKM. CDR3 loop: CASSFGTGGFEQYF. The CDR3 DNA is TGTGCCAGCAGTTTCGGGACAGGGGGCTTCGAGCAGTACTTC. Full variable domain (missing parts from reference TRBV28 and TRBJ2-7): DVKVTQSSRYLVKRTGEKVFLECVQDMDHENMFWYRQDPGLGLRLIYFSYDVKMKEKGDIPEGYSVSREKKERFSLILESASTNQTSMYLCASSFGTGGFEQYFGPGTRLTVT.

The chain couples TRBV27 to TRBJ2-1; D is unresolved. V dropped 5 bases and J dropped 4 bases, with 18 bases sitting between them. The CDR3 consists of 16 residues. From germline, CDR1 is MNHEY and CDR2 SMNVEV (reference sequence). In nucleotides, the CDR3 is TGTGCCAGCAGTACTTGGCGCCCTGCCCTTTACAATGAGCAGTTCTTC. Translation gives CASSTWRPALYNEQFF.

This chain uses TRBV10-1 with TRBJ2-1; perhaps TRBD1 as D (6 bases). The CDR3 covers 16 residues. Between the trimmed V and J ends, which lost 5 bases and 4 bases, there was a span of 18 bases. CDR1 WNHNN and CDR2 SYGVQD come from the germline V gene (reference sequence). The CDR3 protein is CASSQRGTPFYNEQFF. For the CDR3, the DNA is TGCGCCAGCAGTCAGAGGGGGACGCCGTTTTACAATGAGCAGTTCTTC.

This clone has only a few counts. This sequence joins TRBV11-3 and TRBJ2-3; 7 nucleotides line up with TRBD1. Germline assignment: CDR1 SGHNT and CDR2 YENEEA. After removal of 2 bases from V and 2 bases from J, the junction contained 1 base not matched to a gene. This CDR3 comprises 14 residues. The CDR3 DNA follows: TGTGCCAGCAGCTTAAGGGGGCTCACAGATACGCAGTATTTT. Translation: CASSLRGLTDTQYF. The complete variable domain, with remaining parts taken from reference TRBV11-3 and TRBJ2-3, reads EAGVVQSPRYKIIEKKQPVAFWCNPISGHNTLYWYLQNLGQGPELLIRYENEEAVDDSQLPKDRFSAERLKGVDSTLKIQPAELGDSAVYLCASSLRGLTDTQYFGPGTRLTVL.

CDR3 nucleotides: TGTGCCAGCAGCTTAGCGGGACTAGCGGGAGATCCCTACGAGCAGTACTTC. This encodes CASSLAGLAGDPYEQYF. The gene calls are TRBV7-2 and TRBJ2-7, with 14 positions matching TRBD2. The V and J ends lost 0 bases and 2 bases, in that order; junction bases with no gene match: 3. Per the germline V gene, CDR1 is SGHTA and CDR2 is FQGNSA. There are 17 residues in the CDR3.

The gene calls are TRBV6-5 and TRBJ1-4, with 8 bases matching TRBD1. CDR1 and CDR2 (germline): MNHEY, SVGAGI. The CDR3 covers 14 residues. Losses at the gene ends were 7 bases for V and 5 bases for J; bases not matched to a gene: 6. CDR3 in amino acids: CASNLDRVNEKLFF. In DNA form, the CDR3 reads TGTGCCAGCAACCTGGACAGGGTAAATGAAAAACTGTTTTTT.